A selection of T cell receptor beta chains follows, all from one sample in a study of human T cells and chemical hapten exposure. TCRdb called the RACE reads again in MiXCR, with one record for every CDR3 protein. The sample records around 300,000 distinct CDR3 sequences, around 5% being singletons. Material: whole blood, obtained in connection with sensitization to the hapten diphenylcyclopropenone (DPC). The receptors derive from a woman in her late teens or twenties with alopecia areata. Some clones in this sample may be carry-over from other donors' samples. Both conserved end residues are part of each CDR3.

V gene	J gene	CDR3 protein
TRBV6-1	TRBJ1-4	CASARQANEKLFF
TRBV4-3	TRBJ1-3	CASSYLVRRSGNTIYF
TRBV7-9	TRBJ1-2	CASSPGGPGGYTF
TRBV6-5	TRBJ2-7	CASSYSSSYEQYF
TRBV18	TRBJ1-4	CASSPRPFATNEKLFF
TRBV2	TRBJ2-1	CASSGDGNYNEQFF
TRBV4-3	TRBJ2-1	CASSQDIRQLNPYNEQFF
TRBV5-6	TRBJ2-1	CASSLEGNNEQFF
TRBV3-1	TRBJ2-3	CASSQGLSTDTQYF
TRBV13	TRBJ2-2	CASLGQAGELFF
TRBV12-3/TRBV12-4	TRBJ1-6	CASSTQGRRNSPLHF
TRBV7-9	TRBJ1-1	CASSPRGTGYTEAFF
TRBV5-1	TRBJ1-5	CASSLGTVHNQPQHF
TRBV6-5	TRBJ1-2	CASSYSWTGRIDYGYTF
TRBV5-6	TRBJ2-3	CASSPILETAETDTQYF
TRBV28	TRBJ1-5	CATREGAGQPQHF
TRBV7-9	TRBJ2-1	CASSSTIRGPTSSYNEQFF
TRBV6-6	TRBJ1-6	CASSPGQSSYNSPLHF
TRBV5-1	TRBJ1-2	CASSLDGGGDYGYTF
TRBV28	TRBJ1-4	CASSFPGGAGKLFF
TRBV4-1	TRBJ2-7	CASSQDGGSGGNYEQYF
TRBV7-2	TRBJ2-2	CASSRTGTANTGELFF
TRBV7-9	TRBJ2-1	CASSQGVNEQFF
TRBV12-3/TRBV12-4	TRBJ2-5	CASSATSGGETQYF
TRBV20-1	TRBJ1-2	CSASRGFNYGYTF
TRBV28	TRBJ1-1	CASSFGQTEAFF
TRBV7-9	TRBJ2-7	CASSSPPDGQGLYEQYF
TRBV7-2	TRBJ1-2	CASSLDPVVYGYTF
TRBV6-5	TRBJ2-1	CASSYVGGAYNEQFF
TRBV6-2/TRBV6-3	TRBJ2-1	CASSRAPPGGGAHNEQFF
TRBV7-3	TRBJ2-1	CASSLIYAGEQFF
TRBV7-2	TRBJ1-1	CASSPRQGRLTEAFF
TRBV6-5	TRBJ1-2	CASSYSNSNYGYTF
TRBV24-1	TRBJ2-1	CATSADGDSYNEQFF
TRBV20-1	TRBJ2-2	CSAPGGVTGELFF
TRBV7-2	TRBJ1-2	CASSSPGQGAF
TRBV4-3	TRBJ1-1	CASSQARAPYGGAFF
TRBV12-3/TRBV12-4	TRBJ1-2	CASSSDPQSLVIYGYTF
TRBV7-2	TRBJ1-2	CASSHDSYGYTF
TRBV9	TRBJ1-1	CASSTLGGHSEAFF
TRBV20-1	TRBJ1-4	CSAVLLTDRPGGELFF
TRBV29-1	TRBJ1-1	CSASQGEIYNTEAFF